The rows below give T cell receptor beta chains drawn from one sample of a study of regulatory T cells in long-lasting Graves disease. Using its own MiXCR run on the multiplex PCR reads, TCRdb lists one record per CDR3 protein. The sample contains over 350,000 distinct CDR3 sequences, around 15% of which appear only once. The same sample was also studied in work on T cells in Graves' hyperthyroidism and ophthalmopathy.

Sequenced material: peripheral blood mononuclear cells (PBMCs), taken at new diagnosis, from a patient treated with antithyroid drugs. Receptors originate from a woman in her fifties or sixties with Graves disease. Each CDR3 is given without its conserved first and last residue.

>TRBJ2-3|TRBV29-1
SVVPLAGGNTDTQY
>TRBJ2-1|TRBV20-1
SARERRDRSYNEQF
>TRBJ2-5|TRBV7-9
ASSPYPRSQETQY
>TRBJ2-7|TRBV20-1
SANAGRLAPYGEQY
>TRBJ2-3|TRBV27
ASSRETGEGTDTQY
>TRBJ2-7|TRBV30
AWRRPVVGGYEQY
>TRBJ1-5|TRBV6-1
ASRQPSSNQPQH
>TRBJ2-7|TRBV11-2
ASSYSLLGASYEQY
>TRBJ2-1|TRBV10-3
ATGDRAGVGNEQF
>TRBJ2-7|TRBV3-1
ASSQGSGRVDEQY
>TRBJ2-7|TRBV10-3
AISGVSSYEQY
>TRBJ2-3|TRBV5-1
ASAEGTSYTDTQY
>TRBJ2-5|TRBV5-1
ASSKGQGAETQY
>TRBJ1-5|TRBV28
ANGGRSYNQPQH
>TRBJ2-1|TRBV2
ARSTGISEQF
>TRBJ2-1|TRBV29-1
SVEPGGRRSYNEQF
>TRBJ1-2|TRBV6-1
ASRETGALYGYT
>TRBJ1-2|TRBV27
ASSFVTGRRNYGYT
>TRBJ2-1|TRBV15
ATSRERQGEQF
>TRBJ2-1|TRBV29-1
SAPAASNEQF
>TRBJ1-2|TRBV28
ASSLTGASYGYT
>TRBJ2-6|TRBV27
ASSLRRVSGANVLT
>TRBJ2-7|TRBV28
ASSPVTSGDYEQY
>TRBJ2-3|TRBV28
ASSLDLAGVGTDTQY
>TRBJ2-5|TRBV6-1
ASSDNTALETQY
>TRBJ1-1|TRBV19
ASSILGGLNTEAF
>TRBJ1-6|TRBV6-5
ASSLGQGTPLH
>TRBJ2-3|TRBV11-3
ASSSTGSPTDTQY
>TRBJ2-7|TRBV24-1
ATSDGTLSYEQY
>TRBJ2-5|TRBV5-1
ATRATGDETQY
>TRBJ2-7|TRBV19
ASSIAGTATYEQY
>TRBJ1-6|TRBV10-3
AIRGTGGEGNSPLH
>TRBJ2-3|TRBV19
ASSLENRDTQY
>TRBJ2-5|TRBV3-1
ASRGGPGETQY
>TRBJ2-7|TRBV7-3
ASSLNPGVVYEQY
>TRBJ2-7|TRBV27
ASSLLGGPSYEQY
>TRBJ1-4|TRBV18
ASSPSIRAGEKLF
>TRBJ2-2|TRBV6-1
ASSPVIGELF
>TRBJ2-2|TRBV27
ASSPLPPGIVTNTGELF
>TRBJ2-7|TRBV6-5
ASSYLAEPYEQY